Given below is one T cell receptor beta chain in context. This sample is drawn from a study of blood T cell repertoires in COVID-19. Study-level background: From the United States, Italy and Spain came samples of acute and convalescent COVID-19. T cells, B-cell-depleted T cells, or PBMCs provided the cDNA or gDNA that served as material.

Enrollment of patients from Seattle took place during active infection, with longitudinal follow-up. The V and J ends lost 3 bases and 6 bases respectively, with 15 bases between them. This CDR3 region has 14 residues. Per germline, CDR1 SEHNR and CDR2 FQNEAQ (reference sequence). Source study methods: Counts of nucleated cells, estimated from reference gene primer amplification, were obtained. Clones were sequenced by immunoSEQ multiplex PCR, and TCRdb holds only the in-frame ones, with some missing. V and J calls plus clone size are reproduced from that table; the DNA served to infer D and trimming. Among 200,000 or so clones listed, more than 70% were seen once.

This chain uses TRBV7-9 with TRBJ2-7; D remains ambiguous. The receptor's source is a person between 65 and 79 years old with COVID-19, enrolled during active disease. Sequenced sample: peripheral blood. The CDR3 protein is CASSFARALPEQYF. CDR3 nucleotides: TGTGCCAGCAGCTTTGCTAGAGCCCTCCCCGAGCAGTACTTC.